Each of the 9 T cell receptor beta chains below was sequenced from the same sample in a study of beta chain features in type 1 diabetes. Sequenced material consisted of expressed TCRB transcripts (all of the isolated RNA was reverse transcribed). Clones were read by immunoSEQ multiplex PCR, and TCRdb kept only the in-frame ones, dropping some. In the table there are approximately 250,000 clones, 11% to 15% of which are singletons. The sample comprised naive CD4+ T cells from blood. The receptors derive from a woman aged 40 to 50 in good health.

In its sample, this clone was seen a few times. This chain uses TRBV18 with TRBJ1-1, with TRBD1 as a possible D gene (6 bases). This CDR3 has 16 residues. Trimming took 2 bases from V and 0 from J, leaving 13 bases between them. Germline loops: CDR1 KGHSH, CDR2 LQKENI. CDR3 residues: CASSPNEGGLNTEAFF. In nucleotides, the CDR3 is TGTGCCAGCTCACCAAATGAAGGGGGTCTGAACACTGAAGCTTTCTTT.

This rearrangement joins TRBV6-5 to TRBJ1-2; D is undetermined. Germline assignment: CDR1 MNHEY and CDR2 SVGAGI. Trimming shortened V by 6 bases and J by 7 bases, and 15 bases separated the two germline ends. There are 13 residues in the CDR3. The CDR3, as DNA: TGTGCCAGCAGAGCGGACCTTACGGGTGGCTACACCTTC. Its protein product is CASRADLTGGYTF.

The CDR3 here is CASAREAGGYTF. The CDR3 DNA reads as TGTGCTAGTGCCCGGGAGGCCGGGGGCTACACCTTC. The genes are TRBV12-5 and TRBJ1-2; no clear D. Trimming took off 7 bases at V and 8 bases at J, with 14 bases between the two ends. This CDR3 is 12 amino acids long. Germline CDR1 reads LGHNT; CDR2 reads FRNRAP.

This clone was recorded a few times. The chain has TRBV19 and TRBJ2-7; D is unclear. CDR1 and CDR2 (germline): LNHDA, SQIVND (reference sequence). The V gene lost 2 bases and the J gene lost 0 bases, with 5 bases spanning the gap. The length of the CDR3 is 13 residues. CDR3 amino acids: CASSISGSYEQYF. The CDR3 DNA sequence: TGTGCCAGTAGTATATCGGGCTCCTACGAGCAGTACTTC.

In DNA, the CDR3 is TGTGCCAGCAGAGACAGGGTTTTAGGTGAGCAGTTCTTC. Encoded protein: CASRDRVLGEQFF. The J gene is TRBJ2-1, the V gene TRBV6-5; the match to TRBD1 covers 7 bases. This CDR3 has 13 amino acids. Germline-derived CDR1 and CDR2 are MNHEY and SVGAGI. The trim removed 6 bases at V and 9 bases at J, leaving 8 bases unmatched.

The genes are TRBV4-3 and TRBJ2-3; a weak D match, TRBD2 (6 bases). The CDR3 is made up of 14 amino acids. CDR1 and CDR2 (germline): LGHNA, YSLEER. V gave up 7 bases and J gave up 1 base, with 12 bases separating them. CDR3 in DNA: TGCGCCAGCACCGCGGGACGGGGCACAGATACGCAGTATTTT. Residues: CASTAGRGTDTQYF.

This clone was observed a few times. The V call is TRBV4-1, the J call TRBJ2-3; D possibly corresponds to TRBD1 (6 bases). Germline V gene lookup returns CDR1 MGHRA and CDR2 YSYEKL. This CDR3 has 15 amino acids. V was clipped by 1 base and J by 4 bases, with 12 bases between them. This CDR3 is CASSQGQDLPDTQYF. In nucleotides, the CDR3 is TGCGCCAGCAGCCAAGGACAGGACTTACCAGATACGCAGTATTTT.

This chain links TRBV7-9 with TRBJ2-5; TRBD2 matches at 9 bases. V dropped 5 bases and J dropped 7; count of bases not matched to a gene: 17. The CDR3 runs 17 residues. Germline assignment: CDR1 SEHNR and CDR2 FQNEAQ (reference sequence). The CDR3: CASSPKGSGGPLGTQYF. Written as DNA, the CDR3 is TGTGCCAGCAGCCCCAAGGGTAGCGGGGGCCCTCTTGGGACCCAGTACTTC. The whole variable domain, filled in from reference TRBV7-9 and TRBJ2-5, reads DTGVSQNPRHKITKRGQNVTFRCDPISEHNRLYWYRQTLGQGPEFLTYFQNEAQLEKSRLLSDRFSAERPKGSFSTLEIQRTEQGDSAMYLCASSPKGSGGPLGTQYFGPGTRLLVL.

This clone has only a few counts. The genes are TRBV29-1 and TRBJ2-5; 10 positions agree with TRBD2. In germline, CDR1 is SQVTM, CDR2 ANQGSEA. The V gene end was trimmed by 3 bases and the J gene end by 14 bases; junction bases not matched to a gene: 18. The CDR3 covers 15 residues. CDR3 loop: CSVDPAQRGGRSQYF. The CDR3 coding sequence is TGCAGCGTTGACCCCGCGCAGCGGGGGGGCAGAAGCCAATACTTC.